Presented here are 28 T cell receptor beta chains from one specimen sequenced in a study of OX40 agonist ivuxolimab in advanced cancers. Profiling relied on immunoSEQ multiplex PCR, and the TCRdb table lists in-frame clones only, not all of them. The table includes more than 100,000 clones, roughly nine tenths detected once. The sample was CD4+ or CD8+ T cells sorted from blood, taken in a trial of the OX40 agonist ivuxolimab. These receptors all come from an adult with an advanced solid tumor such as melanoma, head and neck, liver or kidney cancer.

The V call is TRBV28, the J call TRBJ2-4; TRBD1 agrees at 11 bases. The CDR3 length is 16 residues. V lost 4 bases and J lost 3; bases outside the gene matches: 5. CDR1 is MDHEN, CDR2 SYDVKM, per germline. CDR3 DNA sequence: TGTGCCAGCAGTTGGGGGACAGGGGGTGTCAAAAACATTCAGTACTTC. Its protein is CASSWGTGGVKNIQYF.

This clone has a single count. The V call is TRBV10-3, the J call TRBJ2-4; possibly TRBD1 or TRBD2 for D (6 bases each). The germline gives CDR1 ENHRY, CDR2 SYGVKD. This CDR3 has 14 amino acids. V was clipped by 3 bases and J by 8 bases, with 14 bases between them. CDR3 DNA sequence: TGTGCCATCAGTGATCACGGAGGGGGAGACATTCAGTACTTC. Protein sequence: CAISDHGGGDIQYF.

The gene calls are TRBV11-3 and TRBJ2-1; tentatively, D is TRBD2 (7 bases). V was trimmed by 1 base and J by 1 base, leaving 17 bases between them. CDR3 length: 18 residues. Looked up from germline, CDR1 is SGHNT and CDR2 is YENEEA. Written as DNA, the CDR3 is TGTGCCAGCAGCTTAGGGGGGGGCACGACCGTTTCCTACAATGAGCAGTTCTTC. This encodes CASSLGGGTTVSYNEQFF.

The rearrangement joins TRBV6-5 to TRBJ1-2; TRBD1 aligns across 7 bases. This CDR3 is 15 amino acids long. With 6 bases clipped from V and 4 bases from J, the junction kept 11 bases outside the gene matches. Germline CDR1 and CDR2: MNHEY and SVGAGI. CDR3 DNA: TGTGCCAGCAGCTCTAGCAGGGGGGCTGGCTATGGCTACACCTTC. This gives the protein CASSSSRGAGYGYTF.

The rearrangement joins TRBV5-6 to TRBJ2-3; D not certain. The V gene's germline CDR1 is SGHDT and CDR2 YYEEEE. This CDR3 spans 13 amino acids. The V gene lost 1 base and the J gene lost 1 base, with 4 bases spanning the gap. CDR3 amino acids: CASSLHGTDTQYF. CDR3 sequence (DNA): TGTGCCAGCAGCTTGCACGGCACAGATACGCAGTATTTT. The whole variable domain, remainder taken from reference TRBV5-6 and TRBJ2-3, is DAGVTQSPTHLIKTRGQQVTLRCSPKSGHDTVSWYQQALGQGPQFIFQYYEEEERQRGNFPDRFSGHQFPNYSSELNVNALLLGDSALYLCASSLHGTDTQYFGPGTRLTVL.

This chain uses TRBV7-2 with TRBJ2-3; 11 bases are a match to TRBD1. Germline loops: CDR1 SGHTA, CDR2 FQGNSA. This CDR3 comprises 16 residues. After removal of 3 bases from V and 2 bases from J, the junction contained 4 bases not matched to a gene. CDR3 residues: CASSFAGQGATDTQYF. In nucleotides, the CDR3 is TGTGCCAGCAGCTTTGCTGGACAGGGGGCCACAGATACGCAGTATTTT.

In nucleotides, the CDR3 is TGCAGTGCTTTGCGGGGCGAGCAGTACTTC. This gives the protein CSALRGEQYF. The chain links TRBV20-1 to TRBJ2-7; TRBD2 is a possible D gene (6 bases). The CDR3 is made up of 10 amino acids. The germline V gene has CDR1 DFQATT and CDR2 SNEGSKA (reference sequence). Deletions cut 5 bases from V and 6 bases from J, with 8 bases between.

The chain joins TRBV5-1 to TRBJ2-3; D perhaps matches TRBD1 (5 bases). Germline loops: CDR1 SGHRS, CDR2 YFSETQ. This CDR3 region has 14 residues. Deletions cut 4 bases from V and 0 bases from J, with 9 bases between. The chain's CDR3 is CASSRAGSTDTQYF. The DNA for the CDR3 is TGCGCCAGCAGCCGGGCAGGGAGCACAGATACGCAGTATTTT.

The rearrangement uses TRBV14 and TRBJ2-3; tentatively, D is TRBD1 or TRBD2 (6 bases each). CDR1 is SGHDN, CDR2 FVKESK, per germline. The CDR3 has 17 amino acids. V lost 0 bases and J lost 5, with 18 bases in between. CDR3 region: CASSQDARGANRDTQYF. CDR3 nucleotide sequence: TGTGCCAGCAGCCAAGATGCGAGGGGGGCCAATAGAGATACGCAGTATTTT.

Details on this clone: At one end the junction does not follow the germline gene, possibly because of a read error. The rearrangement uses TRBV7-7 and TRBJ2-5, with 7 bases identical to TRBD1. The CDR3 is 14 residues long. Germline CDR1 SSHAT, CDR2 FNYEAQ (reference sequence). The CDR3 DNA is TGTGCTAGCAGCCGAGGGACAGCGCGAGAGACCCAGTACTTC. Amino acid sequence: CASSRGTARETQYF.

The count of this clone is one. CDR3 nucleotide sequence: TGTGCCAGCAGCTATCGGACAGTACGGAACAATGAGCAGTTCTTC. The encoded protein is CASSYRTVRNNEQFF. The rearrangement uses TRBV27 and TRBJ2-1, with D perhaps TRBD1 (6 bases). The CDR3 contains 15 residues. Germline V gene sequence: CDR1 MNHEY, CDR2 SMNVEV (reference sequence). The V and J ends lost 6 bases and 5 bases respectively, with 17 bases between them.

In this sample, this clone turned up once. The chain couples TRBV27 to TRBJ1-5; D gene ambiguous. The CDR3 sequence is 13 residues long. Germline V gene lookup returns CDR1 MNHEY and CDR2 SMNVEV (reference sequence). V lost 6 bases, J lost 3 bases, and 9 bases lay in between. The DNA for the CDR3 is TGTGCCAGCAGAATGGGTTACAATCAGCCCCAGCATTTT. Its translation is CASRMGYNQPQHF.

V is TRBV7-8 and J is TRBJ1-1; D not certain. Trimming left V 2 bases short and J 1 base short, with 14 bases between. Germline V gene lookup returns CDR1 SGHVS and CDR2 FQNEAQ. The CDR3 has 16 amino acids. CDR3 loop: CASSLKPRPQNTEAFF. The DNA for the CDR3 is TGTGCCAGCAGCTTAAAACCCCGACCCCAGAACACTGAAGCTTTCTTT.

V is TRBV6-4 and J is TRBJ1-1, with D hard to call. V lost 3 bases to trimming and J lost 1 base, with 6 bases between them. The CDR3 loop spans 13 amino acids. Germline assignment: CDR1 MRHNA and CDR2 SNTAGT. CDR3 in DNA: TGTGCCAGCAGTGAGTACAGGAACACTGAAGCTTTCTTT. This gives the protein CASSEYRNTEAFF.

V usage is TRBV6-6 and J usage is TRBJ2-1, with D tentatively TRBD1 or TRBD2 (5 bases each). Between the trimmed V and J ends, which lost 7 bases and 4 bases, there was a span of 20 bases. Germline-derived CDR1 and CDR2 are MNHNY and SVGAGI (reference sequence). The CDR3 length is 16 residues. The CDR3 DNA is TGTGCCAGCACCGACGCGCCGGGGCGAAGGTACAATGAGCAGTTCTTC. Translating it yields CASTDAPGRRYNEQFF.

This clone was observed a single time. V usage is TRBV28 and J usage is TRBJ1-2; D is unclear. The germline gives CDR1 MDHEN, CDR2 SYDVKM. The germline V and J ends were trimmed by 7 bases and 4 bases, with 19 bases remaining between them. The CDR3 runs to 15 residues. The CDR3: CASNPSSGVAYGYTF. The CDR3 DNA is TGTGCCAGCAACCCATCATCTGGGGTGGCCTATGGCTACACCTTC.

The chain combines TRBV5-6 with TRBJ1-6, with 7 nucleotides matching TRBD1. The CDR3 runs to 16 residues. Germline trimming cut 4 bases from V and 3 bases from J; bases unmatched to any gene: 7. Germline V gene lookup returns CDR1 SGHDT and CDR2 YYEEEE. The CDR3 spells CASSELGQDYNSPLHF. CDR3 in DNA: TGTGCCAGCAGCGAGTTAGGACAGGACTATAATTCACCCCTCCACTTT.

The DNA of the CDR3 is TGTGCCAGCAGTTACAGGGGGGACAAAGAGACCCAGTACTTC. Translated: CASSYRGDKETQYF. The rearrangement joins TRBV6-5 to TRBJ2-5; D possibly matches TRBD1 or TRBD2 (6 bases each). V lost 2 bases to trimming and J lost 3 bases, with 10 bases between them. Germline V gene data show CDR1 as MNHEY and CDR2 as SVGAGI. The CDR3 contains 14 residues.

The count of this clone is one. Here the CDR3 reads CASSVGLAASTDTQYF. The CDR3, as DNA: TGTGCCAGCAGCGTAGGACTAGCGGCTAGCACAGATACGCAGTATTTT. The gene calls are TRBV9 and TRBJ2-3; TRBD2 aligns across 9 bases. The germline CDR1 and CDR2 sequences are SGDLS and YYNGEE. V gave up 0 bases and J gave up 0 bases; unmatched junction bases: 2. The CDR3 is 16 residues long.

The chain joins TRBV7-2 to TRBJ1-6, with TRBD1 matching 9 bases. Trimming cost V 2 bases and J 7 bases; bases outside gene matches: 9. The CDR3 has 17 residues. CDR1 is SGHTA and CDR2 is FQGNSA in the germline V gene. The CDR3 is CASSLRSSGQGNSPLHF. Here the CDR3 DNA reads TGTGCCAGCAGCTTAAGAAGTTCGGGACAGGGCAATTCACCCCTCCACTTT.

The J gene is TRBJ1-6, the V gene TRBV6-1; 9 bases agree with TRBD1. The CDR3 covers 16 residues. The V gene's germline CDR1 is MNHNS and CDR2 SASEGT. The trim removed 3 bases at V and 6 bases at J, leaving 6 bases unmatched. The CDR3 region has the DNA TGTGCCAGCAGTGACCTCATACAGGGGGCTAATTCACCCCTCCACTTT. This encodes CASSDLIQGANSPLHF.

The chain employs TRBV6-5 and TRBJ1-3, with TRBD1 identical over 9 bases. This CDR3 region has 15 residues. CDR1 is MNHEY, CDR2 SVGAGI, per germline. The V gene end was trimmed by 2 bases and the J gene end by 4 bases; junction bases not matched to a gene: 3. This chain's CDR3 is CASSYTGGKGNTIYF. CDR3 in DNA: TGTGCCAGCAGTTACACAGGGGGCAAGGGAAACACCATATATTTT.

This clone showed up just once. This chain connects TRBV5-1 to TRBJ1-1, with 8 bases identical to TRBD1. Germline CDR1 and CDR2: SGHRS and YFSETQ. V gave up 4 bases and J gave up 5 bases; unmatched junction bases: 1. There are 12 residues in the CDR3. CDR3 sequence reads: CASSRQGTEAFF. The CDR3, as DNA: TGCGCCAGCAGCCGACAGGGGACTGAAGCTTTCTTT.

The CDR3: CSVVLGGQTGNTIYF. The CDR3, as DNA: TGCAGCGTCGTGTTGGGGGGGCAAACTGGAAACACCATATATTTT. The V gene is TRBV29-1, the J gene TRBJ1-3, with TRBD1 as a possible D gene (6 bases). The CDR3 is made up of 15 amino acids. CDR1 and CDR2 from the germline V gene are SQVTM and ANQGSEA. The V end was cut by 6 bases, the J end by 2 bases, with 17 bases between.

The chain couples TRBV5-4 to TRBJ1-2; tentatively, D is TRBD1 (5 bases). Trimming left V 1 base short and J 2 bases short, with 6 bases between. CDR1 SGHNT and CDR2 YYREEE come from the germline V gene (reference sequence). CDR3 size: 13 residues. In nucleotides, the CDR3 is TGTGCCAGCAGCTTGCCAGGGAACTATGGCTACACCTTC. The encoded protein is CASSLPGNYGYTF.

V is TRBV6-5 and J is TRBJ1-1; D is uncertain. Germline V gene lookup returns CDR1 MNHEY and CDR2 SVGAGI. This CDR3 has 11 residues. V lost 4 bases, J lost 8 bases, and 8 bases lay in between. CDR3 loop: CASSSRQEAFF. The CDR3 DNA reads as TGTGCCAGCAGTTCCCGCCAGGAAGCTTTCTTT.

This sequence joins TRBV29-1 and TRBJ1-2; 7 bases align to TRBD1. The V segment lost 6 bases and the J segment 6 bases; nucleotides outside the gene matches: 10. Germline CDR1 reads SQVTM; CDR2 reads ANQGSEA. CDR3 length: 13 amino acids. The chain's CDR3 is CSVRDSLTDGYTF. CDR3 nucleotide sequence: TGCAGCGTGAGGGACAGTCTTACCGATGGCTACACCTTC.

The chain joins TRBV28 to TRBJ1-5, with D tentatively TRBD1 (6 bases). This CDR3 contains 16 residues. The V end lost 2 bases, the J end lost 6 bases, and 17 bases lay between the germline ends. The germline CDR1 and CDR2 sequences are MDHEN and SYDVKM. CDR3 in DNA: TGTGCCAGCAGTTTAAGAGGGCAGGGGAGGGGTCAGCCCCAGCATTTT. Residues: CASSLRGQGRGQPQHF.